Shown below are 21 T cell receptor beta chains from a single sample sequenced in a study of blood T cell repertoires in COVID-19. The assay was immunoSEQ multiplex PCR, and TCRdb's table has in-frame clones only and misses some. The repertoire holds 99,000 or so clones, roughly 79% seen once, with over 9% in the top ten. Material: peripheral blood. Every receptor here comes from a woman in her 70s with acute or convalescent COVID-19.

This CDR3 reads CASSPRQGRTGNTIYF. The CDR3 nucleotides read TGTGCCAGCAGCCCCCGACAGGGGCGGACTGGAAACACCATATATTTT. This chain uses TRBV11-2 with TRBJ1-3; 8 positions match TRBD1. Germline lookup yields CDR1 SGHAT and CDR2 FQNNGV. CDR3 length: 16 residues. The junction had 8 bases not matched to a gene; V was cut back by 5 bases and J by 2 bases. The full variable domain, in which reference TRBV11-2 and TRBJ1-3 provide the parts outside the CDR3, is EAGVAQSPRYKIIEKRQSVAFWCNPISGHATLYWYQQILGQGPKLLIQFQNNGVVDDSQLPKDRFSAERLKGVDSTLKIQPAKLEDSAVYLCASSPRQGRTGNTIYFGEGSWLTVV.

This clone was seen a single time. The chain combines TRBV6-1 with TRBJ2-6, with a tentative D call TRBD2 (7 bases). The length of the CDR3 is 14 residues. Trimming cost V 1 base and J 7 bases, with 8 bases left between them. Germline V gives CDR1 MNHNS, CDR2 SASEGT. CDR3 region: CASSEGGGANVLTF. CDR3 DNA sequence: TGTGCCAGCAGTGAAGGGGGGGGCGCCAACGTCCTGACTTTC.

The rearrangement links TRBV19 to TRBJ1-1; maybe TRBD1 (5 bases). The CDR3 covers 13 residues. V lost 3 bases to trimming and J lost 5 bases, with 10 bases between them. Germline values: CDR1 LNHDA, CDR2 SQIVND (reference sequence). The CDR3 nucleotides are TGTGCCAGTAGTATTCAGGGCCCAACTGAAGCTTTCTTT. Translated, it gives CASSIQGPTEAFF. The entire variable domain, with the rest obtained from reference TRBV19 and TRBJ1-1, is as follows: DGGITQSPKYLFRKEGQNVTLSCEQNLNHDAMYWYRQDPGQGLRLIYYSQIVNDFQKGDIAEGYSVSREKKESFPLTVTSAQKNPTAFYLCASSIQGPTEAFFGQGTRLTVV.

The chain couples TRBV7-8 to TRBJ2-7, with D tentatively TRBD2 (5 bases). Between the trimmed V and J ends, which lost 1 base and 4 bases, there was a span of 17 bases. The CDR3 length is 16 residues. Germline loops: CDR1 SGHVS, CDR2 FQNEAQ. The DNA of the CDR3 is TGTGCCAGCAGCTTAGTAGGGCTCCGGGGTAGTTACGAGCAGTACTTC. Translated: CASSLVGLRGSYEQYF.

V is TRBV7-9 and J is TRBJ2-2, with no clear D. Germline V gene sequence: CDR1 SEHNR, CDR2 FQNEAQ (reference sequence). Deletions cut 2 bases from V and 0 bases from J, with 7 bases between. The CDR3 loop spans 15 amino acids. This CDR3 is CASSLPNSNTGELFF. As DNA, the CDR3 is TGTGCCAGCAGCTTACCTAACTCGAACACCGGGGAGCTGTTTTTT.

The chain couples TRBV6-5 to TRBJ1-5; 7 bases map to TRBD1. The CDR3 is 14 amino acids. CDR1 MNHEY and CDR2 SVGAGI come from the germline V gene. The junction had 5 bases not matched to a gene; V was cut back by 8 bases and J by 1 base. In DNA, the CDR3 is TGTGCCAGCTCGTTACAGGGGAGCAATCAGCCCCAGCATTTT. This gives the protein CASSLQGSNQPQHF.

The rearrangement joins TRBV6-5 to TRBJ2-2; TRBD1 matches at 7 bases. The germline V gene encodes CDR1 MNHEY and CDR2 SVGAGI. The CDR3 length is 14 residues. Trimming took 5 bases from V and 1 from J; bases not matched to a gene: 1. The CDR3 region is CASSRDRNTGELFF. CDR3 nucleotides: TGTGCCAGCAGTAGGGACAGGAACACCGGGGAGCTGTTTTTT.

V is TRBV19 and J is TRBJ2-2; possibly TRBD2 for D (6 bases). The germline gives CDR1 LNHDA, CDR2 SQIVND (reference sequence). CDR3 size: 16 residues. The V end was cut by 5 bases, the J end by 7 bases, with 20 bases between. The CDR3 DNA reads TGTGCCAGTAGTGGCCTATTTGGGGGAGCGGGCGGGGAGCTGTTTTTT. Protein product: CASSGLFGGAGGELFF. The whole variable domain, remainder taken from reference TRBV19 and TRBJ2-2, is DGGITQSPKYLFRKEGQNVTLSCEQNLNHDAMYWYRQDPGQGLRLIYYSQIVNDFQKGDIAEGYSVSREKKESFPLTVTSAQKNPTAFYLCASSGLFGGAGGELFFGEGSRLTVL.

J is TRBJ2-7 and V is TRBV5-4; D possibly corresponds to TRBD2 (5 bases). The germline gives CDR1 SGHNT, CDR2 YYREEE (reference sequence). V dropped 0 bases and J dropped 0 bases, with 7 bases sitting between them. The CDR3 is made up of 14 amino acids. DNA for the CDR3: TGTGCCAGCAGCTTGGCCACTAGCTCCTACGAGCAGTACTTC. It codes for CASSLATSSYEQYF.

This chain joins TRBV30 and TRBJ2-3; D is possibly TRBD1 (5 bases). Germline assignment: CDR1 GTSNPN and CDR2 SVGIG (reference sequence). Trimming removed 3 bases at V and 12 bases at J, with 19 bases between. The CDR3 has 13 amino acids. For the CDR3, the DNA is TGTGCCTGGAGACATTATGGGGCGGAACCCCAGTATTTT. It codes for CAWRHYGAEPQYF.

This clone was recorded only once. The chain employs TRBV7-2 and TRBJ1-5; the D gene is possibly TRBD1 (5 bases). Germline values: CDR1 SGHTA, CDR2 FQGNSA. Trimming stripped 4 bases from V and 7 bases from J, with 14 bases between. CDR3 length equals 14 residues. Here the CDR3 reads CASSSQGREQPQHF. Here the CDR3 DNA reads TGTGCCAGCAGCTCCCAGGGACGGGAGCAGCCCCAGCATTTT.

The J gene is TRBJ2-1, the V gene TRBV7-2; TRBD2 agrees at 8 bases. Germline CDR1 is SGHTA and CDR2 is FQGNSA. J lost 3 bases, V lost 5 bases, and 3 bases had no gene match. There are 14 residues in the CDR3. DNA of the CDR3: TGTGCCAGCAGCACTAGCGGAAACTACAATGAGCAGTTCTTC. Translated, it gives CASSTSGNYNEQFF.

The chain links TRBV6-4 to TRBJ2-1; possibly TRBD2 for D (6 bases). Germline V gives CDR1 MRHNA, CDR2 SNTAGT. Trimming removed 2 bases at V and 10 bases at J, with 12 bases between. The CDR3 runs to 13 residues. CDR3 nucleotide sequence: TGTGCCAGCAGTGACCCACCGGGGGACGAGCAGTTCTTC. This translates into CASSDPPGDEQFF.

The rearrangement links TRBV6-2 or TRBV6-3 to TRBJ1-5; D remains ambiguous. The CDR3 is made up of 12 amino acids. The germline V gene encodes CDR1 MNHEY and CDR2 SVGEGT. V lost 0 bases to trimming and J lost 9 bases, with 6 bases between them. The CDR3 here is CASSYSMRPQHF. DNA of the CDR3: TGTGCCAGCAGTTACTCGATGCGGCCCCAGCATTTT.

The gene calls are TRBV11-3 and TRBJ2-3; D might be TRBD2 (7 bases). The length of the CDR3 is 17 residues. Looked up from germline, CDR1 is SGHNT and CDR2 is YENEEA. Trimming shortened V by 0 bases and J by 0 bases, and 13 bases separated the two germline ends. The chain's CDR3 is CASSLEGGAPSTDTQYF. The CDR3, as DNA: TGTGCCAGCAGCTTAGAGGGGGGGGCGCCTAGCACAGATACGCAGTATTTT. Full variable domain (remainder filled in from reference TRBV11-3 and TRBJ2-3): EAGVVQSPRYKIIEKKQPVAFWCNPISGHNTLYWYLQNLGQGPELLIRYENEEAVDDSQLPKDRFSAERLKGVDSTLKIQPAELGDSAVYLCASSLEGGAPSTDTQYFGPGTRLTVL.

V and J are TRBV7-2 and TRBJ2-3, with D possibly being TRBD2 (5 bases). CDR3 length: 14 residues. Between the trimmed V and J ends, which lost 2 bases and 6 bases, there was a span of 12 bases. Germline CDR1 reads SGHTA; CDR2 reads FQGNSA. The CDR3 spells CASSLFAGRDTQYF. The CDR3 bases are TGTGCCAGCAGCTTATTTGCGGGCCGGGATACGCAGTATTTT.

This clone was detected a few times. The genes are TRBV30 and TRBJ1-5; the D gene is possibly TRBD1 (6 bases). The germline V and J ends were trimmed by 5 bases and 3 bases, with 14 bases remaining between them. Germline V gene lookup returns CDR1 GTSNPN and CDR2 SVGIG (reference sequence). There are 14 residues in the CDR3. CDR3 sequence: CAWGIGGSNQPQHF. The CDR3 bases are TGTGCCTGGGGGATAGGGGGATCCAATCAGCCCCAGCATTTT.

This clone has only one observation. The V call is TRBV7-2, the J call TRBJ2-2, with D possibly TRBD1 on 6 matching bases. V was pared by 3 bases and J by 2 bases, with 10 bases between. The germline V gene encodes CDR1 SGHTA and CDR2 FQGNSA. This CDR3 region has 15 residues. The CDR3 sequence: CASSFETGNTGELFF. CDR3 nucleotides: TGTGCCAGCAGCTTTGAGACAGGCAACACCGGGGAGCTGTTTTTT.

For the CDR3, the DNA is TGTGCCAGCACGGGCCAGGGCACCCCAGGCACCATATATTTT. Translating gives CASTGQGTPGTIYF. V and J are TRBV6-5 and TRBJ1-3; the D gene is possibly TRBD1 (5 bases). From germline, CDR1 is MNHEY and CDR2 SVGAGI. V gave up 7 bases and J gave up 9 bases, with 19 bases separating them. This CDR3 has 14 amino acids.

This sequence joins TRBV7-9 and TRBJ1-4; the D is unclear. Trimming took off 1 base at V and 1 base at J, with 10 bases between the two ends. CDR1 SEHNR and CDR2 FQNEAQ come from the germline V gene (reference sequence). CDR3 length: 16 amino acids. CDR3 sequence: CASSLVARRTNEKLFF. In nucleotides, the CDR3 is TGTGCCAGCAGCTTAGTGGCCAGAAGAACTAATGAAAAACTGTTTTTT.

V is TRBV6-1 and J is TRBJ2-3; 8 bases are shared with TRBD1. V lost 0 bases, J lost 3 bases, and 2 bases stayed unmatched. Germline CDR1 MNHNS, CDR2 SASEGT. This CDR3 has 15 residues. CDR3 protein: CASSEAGTGTDTQYF. Here the CDR3 DNA reads TGTGCCAGCAGTGAAGCTGGGACAGGTACAGATACGCAGTATTTT.